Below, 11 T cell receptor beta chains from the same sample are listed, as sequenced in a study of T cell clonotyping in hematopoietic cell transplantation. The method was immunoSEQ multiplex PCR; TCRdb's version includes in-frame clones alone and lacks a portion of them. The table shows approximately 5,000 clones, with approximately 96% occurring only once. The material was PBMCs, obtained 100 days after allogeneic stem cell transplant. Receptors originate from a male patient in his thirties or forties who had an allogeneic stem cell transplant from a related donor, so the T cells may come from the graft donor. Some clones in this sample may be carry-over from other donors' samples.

The CDR3 spells CASTLRNQPQHF. The CDR3 region has the DNA TGTGCCAGCACCCTTCGTAATCAGCCCCAGCATTTT. The J gene is TRBJ1-5, the V gene TRBV5-8; D gene unclear. Looked up from germline, CDR1 is SGHTS and CDR2 is YDEGEE. Trimming took 6 bases from V and 4 from J, leaving 8 bases between them. The CDR3 length is 12 residues.

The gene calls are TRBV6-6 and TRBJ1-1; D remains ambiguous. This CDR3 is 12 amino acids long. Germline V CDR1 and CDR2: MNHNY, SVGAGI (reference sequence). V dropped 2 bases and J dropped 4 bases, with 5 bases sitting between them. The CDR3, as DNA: TGTGCCAGCAGTTACATCGCCACTGAAGCTTTCTTT. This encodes CASSYIATEAFF.

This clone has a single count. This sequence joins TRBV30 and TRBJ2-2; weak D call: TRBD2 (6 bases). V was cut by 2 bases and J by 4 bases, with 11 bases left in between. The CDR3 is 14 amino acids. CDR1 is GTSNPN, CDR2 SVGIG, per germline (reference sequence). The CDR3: CAWSLNGGTGELFF. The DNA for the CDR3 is TGTGCCTGGAGTTTAAACGGGGGCACCGGGGAGCTGTTTTTT.

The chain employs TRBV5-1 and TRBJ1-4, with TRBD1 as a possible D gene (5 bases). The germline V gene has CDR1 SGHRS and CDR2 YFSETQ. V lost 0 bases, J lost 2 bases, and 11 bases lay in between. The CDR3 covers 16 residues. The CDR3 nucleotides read TGCGCCAGCAGCTTGGGAAGGGACCTCACTAATGAAAAACTGTTTTTT. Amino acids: CASSLGRDLTNEKLFF. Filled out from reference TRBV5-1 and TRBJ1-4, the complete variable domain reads KAGVTQTPRYLIKTRGQQVTLSCSPISGHRSVSWYQQTPGQGLQFLFEYFSETQRNKGNFPGRFSGRQFSNSRSEMNVSTLELGDSALYLCASSLGRDLTNEKLFFGSGTQLSVL.

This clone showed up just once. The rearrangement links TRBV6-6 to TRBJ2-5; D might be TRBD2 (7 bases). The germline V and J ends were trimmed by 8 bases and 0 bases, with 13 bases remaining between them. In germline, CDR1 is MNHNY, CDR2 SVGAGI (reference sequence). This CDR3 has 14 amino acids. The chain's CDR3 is CASWGGANQETQYF. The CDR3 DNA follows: TGTGCCAGCTGGGGGGGGGCGAACCAAGAGACCCAGTACTTC.

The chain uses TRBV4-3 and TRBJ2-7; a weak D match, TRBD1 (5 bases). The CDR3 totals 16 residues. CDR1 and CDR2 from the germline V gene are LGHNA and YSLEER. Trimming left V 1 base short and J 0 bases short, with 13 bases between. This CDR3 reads CASSQAWQGPSYEQYF. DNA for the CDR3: TGCGCCAGCAGCCAAGCGTGGCAGGGTCCCTCCTACGAGCAGTACTTC.

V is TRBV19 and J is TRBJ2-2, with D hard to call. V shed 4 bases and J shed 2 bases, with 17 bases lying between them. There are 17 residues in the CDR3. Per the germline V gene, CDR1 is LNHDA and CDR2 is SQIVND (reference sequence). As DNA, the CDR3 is TGTGCCAGTAGTACAGAGGACGCTTCGCCAAACACCGGGGAGCTGTTTTTT. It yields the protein CASSTEDASPNTGELFF. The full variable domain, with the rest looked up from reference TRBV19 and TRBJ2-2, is DGGITQSPKYLFRKEGQNVTLSCEQNLNHDAMYWYRQDPGQGLRLIYYSQIVNDFQKGDIAEGYSVSREKKESFPLTVTSAQKNPTAFYLCASSTEDASPNTGELFFGEGSRLTVL.

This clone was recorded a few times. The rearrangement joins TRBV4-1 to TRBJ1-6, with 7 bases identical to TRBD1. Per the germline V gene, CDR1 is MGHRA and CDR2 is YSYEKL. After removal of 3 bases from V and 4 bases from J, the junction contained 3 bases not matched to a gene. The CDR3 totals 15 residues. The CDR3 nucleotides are TGCGCCAGCAGCCAGCCGGGACAGTATAATTCACCCCTCCACTTT. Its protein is CASSQPGQYNSPLHF.

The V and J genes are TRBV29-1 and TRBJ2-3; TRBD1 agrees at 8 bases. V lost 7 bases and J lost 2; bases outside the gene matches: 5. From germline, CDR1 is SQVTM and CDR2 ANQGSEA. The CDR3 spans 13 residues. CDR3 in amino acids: CSARQGFTDTQYF. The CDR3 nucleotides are TGCAGCGCTAGACAGGGGTTCACAGATACGCAGTATTTT.

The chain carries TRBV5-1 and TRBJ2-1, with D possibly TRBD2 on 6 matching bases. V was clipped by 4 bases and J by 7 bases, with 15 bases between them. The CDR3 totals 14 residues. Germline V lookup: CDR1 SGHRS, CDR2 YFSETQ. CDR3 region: CASSVGTSTNEQFF. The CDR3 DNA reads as TGCGCCAGCAGCGTCGGGACTTCGACTAATGAGCAGTTCTTC.

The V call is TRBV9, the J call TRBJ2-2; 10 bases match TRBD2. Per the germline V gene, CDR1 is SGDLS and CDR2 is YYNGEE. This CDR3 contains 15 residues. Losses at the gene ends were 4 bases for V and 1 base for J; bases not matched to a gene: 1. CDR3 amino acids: CASSSSGRNTGELFF. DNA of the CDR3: TGTGCCAGCAGCTCTAGCGGGAGGAACACCGGGGAGCTGTTTTTT.